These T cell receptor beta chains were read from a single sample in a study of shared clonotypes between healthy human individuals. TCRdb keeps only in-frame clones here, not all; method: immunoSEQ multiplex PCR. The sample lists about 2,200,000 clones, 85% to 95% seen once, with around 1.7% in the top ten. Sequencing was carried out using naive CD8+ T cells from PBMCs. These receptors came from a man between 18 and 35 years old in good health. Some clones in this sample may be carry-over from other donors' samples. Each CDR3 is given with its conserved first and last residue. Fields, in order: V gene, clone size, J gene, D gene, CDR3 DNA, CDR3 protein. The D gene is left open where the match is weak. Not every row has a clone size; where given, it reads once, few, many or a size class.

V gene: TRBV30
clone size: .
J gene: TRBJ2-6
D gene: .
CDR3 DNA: TGTGCCTGGAGTGTCGGCTCTGGGGCCAACGTCCTGACTTTC
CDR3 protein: CAWSVGSGANVLTF

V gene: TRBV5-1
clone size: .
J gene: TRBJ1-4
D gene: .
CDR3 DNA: TGCGCCAGCAGCTGGGGGACGGCAACTAATGAAAAACTGTTTTTT
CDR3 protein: CASSWGTATNEKLFF

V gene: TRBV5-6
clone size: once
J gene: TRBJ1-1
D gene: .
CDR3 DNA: TGTGCCAGCAGCTTGGGTCAGCCGAACACTGAAGCTTTCTTT
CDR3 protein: CASSLGQPNTEAFF

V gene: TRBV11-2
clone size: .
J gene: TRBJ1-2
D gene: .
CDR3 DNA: TGTGCCAGCAGCTTATCGCCGGTTTATGGCTACACCTTC
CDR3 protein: CASSLSPVYGYTF

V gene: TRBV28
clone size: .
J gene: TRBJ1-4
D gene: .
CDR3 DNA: TGTGCCAGCACCACACCTGGGGTGCAGGTGCCCCCAAATGAAAAACTGTTTTTT
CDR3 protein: CASTTPGVQVPPNEKLFF

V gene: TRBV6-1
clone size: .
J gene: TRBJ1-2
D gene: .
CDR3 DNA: TGTGCCAGCAGGGAGATGCCCCCTCACTATGGCTACACCTTC
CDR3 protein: CASREMPPHYGYTF

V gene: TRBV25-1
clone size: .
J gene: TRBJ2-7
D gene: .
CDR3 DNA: TGTGCCAGCAGAAGGTCGTGGGAGCAGTACTTC
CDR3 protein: CASRRSWEQYF

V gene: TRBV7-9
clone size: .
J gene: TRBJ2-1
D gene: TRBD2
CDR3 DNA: TGTGCCAGCAGCGCCAGGGTAGGGACTAGCGAGAATGAGCAGTTCTTC
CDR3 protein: CASSARVGTSENEQFF

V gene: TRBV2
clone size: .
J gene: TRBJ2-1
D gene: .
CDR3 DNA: TGTGCCAGCAGTGAAGGGCAGGCTGGTGAGCAGTTCTTC
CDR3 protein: CASSEGQAGEQFF

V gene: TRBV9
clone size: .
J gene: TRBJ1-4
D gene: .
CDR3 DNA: TGTGCCAGCAGCGAGGAGGGGACTAATGAAAAACTGTTTTTT
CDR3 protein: CASSEEGTNEKLFF

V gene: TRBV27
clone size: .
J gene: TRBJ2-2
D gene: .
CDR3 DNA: TGTGCCAGCATGGGACTCCCAAACACCGGGGAGCTGTTTTTT
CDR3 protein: CASMGLPNTGELFF

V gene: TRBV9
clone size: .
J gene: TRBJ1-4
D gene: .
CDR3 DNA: TGTGCCAGCAGCGTAAATGGAGGTGAAAAACTGTTTTTT
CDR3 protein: CASSVNGGEKLFF

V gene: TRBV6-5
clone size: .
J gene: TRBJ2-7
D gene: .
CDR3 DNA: TGTGCCAGCAGTCCCTTCGGGCCTTCCTACGAGCAGTACTTC
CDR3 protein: CASSPFGPSYEQYF

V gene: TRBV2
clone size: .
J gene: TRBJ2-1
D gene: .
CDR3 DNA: TGTGCCAGCAGTGAAGCGGGAGGATCCTACAATGAGCAGTTCTTC
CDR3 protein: CASSEAGGSYNEQFF

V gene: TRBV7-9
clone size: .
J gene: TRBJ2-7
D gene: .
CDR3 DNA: TGTGCCAGCAGCTCACCAGACGGAAGCCTCTACGAGCAGTACTTC
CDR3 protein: CASSSPDGSLYEQYF

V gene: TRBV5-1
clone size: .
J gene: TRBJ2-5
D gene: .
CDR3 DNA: TGCGCCAGCAGTCTGCCGGGCCCCGGGCCAGAGACCCAGTACTTC
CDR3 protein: CASSLPGPGPETQYF

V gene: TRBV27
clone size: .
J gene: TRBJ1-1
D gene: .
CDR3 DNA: TGTGCCAGCAGTCCGGGGGTCGGACACAAGAACACTGAAGCTTTCTTT
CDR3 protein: CASSPGVGHKNTEAFF

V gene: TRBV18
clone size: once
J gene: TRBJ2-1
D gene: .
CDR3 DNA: TGTGCCAGCTCACCACGCAGGGACTACAATGAGCAGTTCTTC
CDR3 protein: CASSPRRDYNEQFF

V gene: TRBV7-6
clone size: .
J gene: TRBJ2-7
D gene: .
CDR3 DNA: TGTGCCAGCAGCCTTAGACAGGGAGGAAGAGAGCAGTACTTC
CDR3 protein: CASSLRQGGREQYF

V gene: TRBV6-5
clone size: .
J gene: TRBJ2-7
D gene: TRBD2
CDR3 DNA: TGTGCCAGTCGACTTAGCGGGAGTCCCTACGAGCAGTACTTC
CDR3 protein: CASRLSGSPYEQYF

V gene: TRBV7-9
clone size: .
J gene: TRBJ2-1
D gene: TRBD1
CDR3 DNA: TGTGCCAGCAGACCGACAGGGCTTAACAATGAGCAGTTCTTC
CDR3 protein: CASRPTGLNNEQFF

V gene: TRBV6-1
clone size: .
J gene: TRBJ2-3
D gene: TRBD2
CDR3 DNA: TGTGCCAGCAGTGACACTAGCGGAGGGTGGGACACGCAGTATTTT
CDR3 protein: CASSDTSGGWDTQYF

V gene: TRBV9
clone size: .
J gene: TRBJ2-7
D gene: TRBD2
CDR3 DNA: TGTGCCAGCAGCGTATTTGGCGGGGGAACCTACGAGCAGTACTTC
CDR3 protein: CASSVFGGGTYEQYF

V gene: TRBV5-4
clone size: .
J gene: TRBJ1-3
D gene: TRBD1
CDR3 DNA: TGTGCCAGCAGCTTGGGAAAGACAGGGGGAAACACCATATATTTT
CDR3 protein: CASSLGKTGGNTIYF

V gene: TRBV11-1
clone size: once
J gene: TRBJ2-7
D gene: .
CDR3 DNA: TGTGCCAGCAGCTTCCGTGGACTCTACTACGAGCAGTACTTC
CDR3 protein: CASSFRGLYYEQYF

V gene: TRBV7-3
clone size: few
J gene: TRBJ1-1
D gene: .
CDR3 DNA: TGTGCCAGCAGCTCCGGACTGTACACTGAAGCTTTCTTT
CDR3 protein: CASSSGLYTEAFF

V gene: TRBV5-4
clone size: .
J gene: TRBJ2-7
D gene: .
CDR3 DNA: TGTGCCAGCACCTCGGGTGGCGATAGCGGCGACTACGAGCAGTACTTC
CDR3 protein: CASTSGGDSGDYEQYF

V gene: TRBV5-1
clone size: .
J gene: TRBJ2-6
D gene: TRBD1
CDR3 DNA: TGCGCCAGCAGCCCGGGGACAGGGCCCGGGGCCAACGTCCTGACTTTC
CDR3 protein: CASSPGTGPGANVLTF

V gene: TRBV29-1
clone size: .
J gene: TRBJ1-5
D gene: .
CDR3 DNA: TGCAGCGTAGGCCAGGGATCTTATCAGCCCCAGCATTTT
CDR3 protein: CSVGQGSYQPQHF

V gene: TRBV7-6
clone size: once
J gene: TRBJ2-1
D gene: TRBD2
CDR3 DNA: TGTGCCAGCAGCTTAGGGAGCGGGACTAGCGGGAGAAATGAGCAGTTCTTC
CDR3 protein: CASSLGSGTSGRNEQFF

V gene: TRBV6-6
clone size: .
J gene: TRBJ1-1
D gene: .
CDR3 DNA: TGTGCCAGCAGTTACTCCCCAGGGGCTGGCACTGAAGCTTTCTTT
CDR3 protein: CASSYSPGAGTEAFF

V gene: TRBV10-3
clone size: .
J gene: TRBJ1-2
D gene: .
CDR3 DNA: TGTGCCATCAGTGAGTCAGGGGAAAACTATGGCTACACCTTC
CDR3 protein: CAISESGENYGYTF

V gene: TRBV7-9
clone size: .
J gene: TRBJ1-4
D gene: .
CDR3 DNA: TGTGCCAGCAGCCCCCAGGGTCTAGGCGAAAAACTGTTTTTT
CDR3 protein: CASSPQGLGEKLFF

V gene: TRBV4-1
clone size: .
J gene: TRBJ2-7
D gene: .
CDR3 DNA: TGCGCCAGCAGCCCCAGTATCTCCTACGAGCAGTACTTC
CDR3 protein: CASSPSISYEQYF

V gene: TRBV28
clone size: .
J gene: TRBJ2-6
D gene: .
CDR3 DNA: TGTGCCAGCAGCCCCGACGGAGATCACGCCAACGTCCTGACTTTC
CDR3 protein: CASSPDGDHANVLTF

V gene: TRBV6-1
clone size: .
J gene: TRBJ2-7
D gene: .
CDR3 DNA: TGTGCCAGCAGTGCCTCCTGGGGATCTAGCTCCTACGAGCAGTACTTC
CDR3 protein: CASSASWGSSSYEQYF

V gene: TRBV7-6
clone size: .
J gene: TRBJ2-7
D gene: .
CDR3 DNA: TGTGCCAGCCGGGGCAGGCCAAGCGCCTACGAGCAGTACTTC
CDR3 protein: CASRGRPSAYEQYF

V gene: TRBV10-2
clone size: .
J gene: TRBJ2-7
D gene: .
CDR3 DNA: TGCGCCAGCTCCGACGGGGGGCTCGAGCAGTACTTC
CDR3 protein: CASSDGGLEQYF

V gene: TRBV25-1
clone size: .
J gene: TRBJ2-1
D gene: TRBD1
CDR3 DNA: TGTGCCAGCGGAGGGACAGGGGGCGTTGAGCAGTTCTTC
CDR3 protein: CASGGTGGVEQFF

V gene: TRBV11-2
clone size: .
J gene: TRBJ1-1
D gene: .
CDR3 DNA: TGTGCCAGCACTCCCGTGGGGTTTTCGGAAGCTTTCTTT
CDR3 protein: CASTPVGFSEAFF

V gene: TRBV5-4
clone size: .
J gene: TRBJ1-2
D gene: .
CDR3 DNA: TGTGCCAGCAGCACCCAGGGGAACTATGGCTACACCTTC
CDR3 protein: CASSTQGNYGYTF

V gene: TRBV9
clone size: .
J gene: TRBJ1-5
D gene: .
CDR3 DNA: TGTGCCAGCAGCGTTGGTAGTTTAGATCAGCCCCAGCATTTT
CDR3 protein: CASSVGSLDQPQHF

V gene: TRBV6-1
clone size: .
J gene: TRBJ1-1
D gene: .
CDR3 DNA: TGTGCCAGCAGAGAGGGGAGGAGCACTGAAGCTTTCTTT
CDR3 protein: CASREGRSTEAFF

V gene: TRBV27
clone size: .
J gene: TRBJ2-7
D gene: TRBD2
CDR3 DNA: TGTGCCAGCAGTTTCTCAAGCGGGGGCCGACAATACGAGCAGTACTTC
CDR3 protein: CASSFSSGGRQYEQYF

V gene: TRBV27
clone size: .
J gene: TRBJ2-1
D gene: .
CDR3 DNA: TGTGCCAGCAGTTTACTCTATGGGAGCTCCTACAATGAGCAGTTCTTC
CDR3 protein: CASSLLYGSSYNEQFF

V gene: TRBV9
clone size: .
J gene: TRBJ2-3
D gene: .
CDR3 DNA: TGTGCCAGCAGCGCCAGGGCGGTATTCACAGATACGCAGTATTTT
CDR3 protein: CASSARAVFTDTQYF

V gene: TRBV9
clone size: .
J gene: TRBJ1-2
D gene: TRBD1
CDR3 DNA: TGTGCCAGCAGCGTACTCCTGACAGGGGGCCGATATGGCTACACCTTC
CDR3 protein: CASSVLLTGGRYGYTF

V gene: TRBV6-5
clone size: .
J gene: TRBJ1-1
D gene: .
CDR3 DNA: TGTGCCAGCAGTTACTCCGGGAGACAACAGAACACTGAAGCTTTCTTT
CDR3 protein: CASSYSGRQQNTEAFF

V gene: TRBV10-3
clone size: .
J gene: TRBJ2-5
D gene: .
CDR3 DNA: TGTGCCATCAGTGAGTCTAATGGCTCCTTAGAGACCCAGTACTTC
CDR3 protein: CAISESNGSLETQYF

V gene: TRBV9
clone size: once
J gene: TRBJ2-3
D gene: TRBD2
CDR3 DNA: TGTGCCAGCAGCGTACACGGCGGGAGGGGGGATACGCAGTATTTT
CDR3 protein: CASSVHGGRGDTQYF

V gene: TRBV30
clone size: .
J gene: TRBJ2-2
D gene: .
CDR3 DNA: TGTGCCTGGAGGTACGGGGGCGGGGAGCTGTTTTTT
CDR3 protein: CAWRYGGGELFF

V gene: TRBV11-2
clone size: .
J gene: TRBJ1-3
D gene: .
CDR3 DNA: TGTGCCAGCAGCTTATTTTATACTTCGTCGCGGGGGGTAGACACCATATATTTT
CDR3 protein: CASSLFYTSSRGVDTIYF

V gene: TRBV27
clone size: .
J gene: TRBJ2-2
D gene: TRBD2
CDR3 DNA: TGTGCCAGCAGTTTCGGGGGGGCCGGGGAGCTGTTTTTT
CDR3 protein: CASSFGGAGELFF

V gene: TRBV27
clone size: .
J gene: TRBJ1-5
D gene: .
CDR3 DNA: TGTGCCAGCAGTTTGGGGGGACCCAATCAGCCCCAGCATTTT
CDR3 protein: CASSLGGPNQPQHF